This T cell receptor (beta chain) was sequenced in a study of technical replicates of blood from a few donors. This CDR3 comprises 13 residues. Trimming stripped 0 bases from V and 10 bases from J, with 10 bases between. Germline-derived CDR1 and CDR2 are ENHRY and SYGVKD. Clones were read by immunoSEQ multiplex PCR, and TCRdb kept only the in-frame ones, dropping some. The table shows some 68,000 clones, with more than 90% occurring only once. The receptor was derived from a human donor in good health. The sample taken for sequencing was T cells isolated from PBMCs. This sequence joins TRBV10-3 and TRBJ2-1; tentative D call: TRBD2 (5 bases). The CDR3 DNA sequence: TGTGCCATCAGTGAGTCTGGGCGGGTCGAGCAGTTCTTC. Its protein product is CAISESGRVEQFF.